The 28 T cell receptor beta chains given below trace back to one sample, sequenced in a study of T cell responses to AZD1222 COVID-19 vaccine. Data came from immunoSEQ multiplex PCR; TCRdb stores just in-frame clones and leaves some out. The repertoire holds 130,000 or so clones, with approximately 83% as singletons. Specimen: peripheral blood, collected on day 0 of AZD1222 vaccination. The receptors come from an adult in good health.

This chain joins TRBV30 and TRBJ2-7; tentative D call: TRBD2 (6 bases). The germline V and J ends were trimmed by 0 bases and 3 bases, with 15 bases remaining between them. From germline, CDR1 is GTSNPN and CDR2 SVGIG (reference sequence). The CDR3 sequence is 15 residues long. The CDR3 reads CAWSVGSGIYYEQYF. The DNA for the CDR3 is TGTGCCTGGAGTGTAGGTAGCGGAATCTACTACGAGCAGTACTTC. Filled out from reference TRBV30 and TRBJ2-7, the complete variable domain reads SQTIHQWPATLVQPVGSPLSLECTVEGTSNPNLYWYRQAAGRGLQLLFYSVGIGQISSEVPQNLSASRPQDRQFILSSKKLLLSDSGFYLCAWSVGSGIYYEQYFGPGTRLTVT.

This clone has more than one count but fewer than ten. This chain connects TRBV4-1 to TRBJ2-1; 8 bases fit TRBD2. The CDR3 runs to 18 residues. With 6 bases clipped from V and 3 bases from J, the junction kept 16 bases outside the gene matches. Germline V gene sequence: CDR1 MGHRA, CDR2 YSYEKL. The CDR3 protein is CASRHKPLRGGLYNEQFF. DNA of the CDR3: TGCGCCAGCAGACACAAACCCCTACGGGGGGGCCTCTACAATGAGCAGTTCTTC.

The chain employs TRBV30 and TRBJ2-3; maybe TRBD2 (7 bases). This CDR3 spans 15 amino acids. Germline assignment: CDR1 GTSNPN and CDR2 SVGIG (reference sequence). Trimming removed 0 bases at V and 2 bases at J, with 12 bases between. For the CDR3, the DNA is TGTGCCTGGAGTGTAGGCGGGGGCCACACAGATACGCAGTATTTT. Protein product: CAWSVGGGHTDTQYF. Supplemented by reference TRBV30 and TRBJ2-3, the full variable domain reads SQTIHQWPATLVQPVGSPLSLECTVEGTSNPNLYWYRQAAGRGLQLLFYSVGIGQISSEVPQNLSASRPQDRQFILSSKKLLLSDSGFYLCAWSVGGGHTDTQYFGPGTRLTVL.

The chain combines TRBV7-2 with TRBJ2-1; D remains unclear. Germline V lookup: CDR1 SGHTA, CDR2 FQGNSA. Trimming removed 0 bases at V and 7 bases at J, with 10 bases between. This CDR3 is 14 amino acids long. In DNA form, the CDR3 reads TGTGCCAGCAGCTTAGCGGGTTTTTTAAATGAGCAGTTCTTC. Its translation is CASSLAGFLNEQFF.

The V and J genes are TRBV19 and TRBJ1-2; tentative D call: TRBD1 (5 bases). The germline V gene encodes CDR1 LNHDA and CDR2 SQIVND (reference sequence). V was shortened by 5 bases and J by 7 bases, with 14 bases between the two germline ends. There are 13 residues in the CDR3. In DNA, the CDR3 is TGTGCCAGTAGTCCCCATGGGGGGTCTGGCTACACCTTC. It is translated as CASSPHGGSGYTF.

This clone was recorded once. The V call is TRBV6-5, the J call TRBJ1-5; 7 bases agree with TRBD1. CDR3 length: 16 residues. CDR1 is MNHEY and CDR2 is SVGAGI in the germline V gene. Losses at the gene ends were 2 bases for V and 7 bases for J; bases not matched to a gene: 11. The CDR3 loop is CASSYGIQGPGQPQHF. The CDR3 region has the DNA TGTGCCAGCAGTTACGGGATACAGGGGCCGGGGCAGCCCCAGCATTTT.

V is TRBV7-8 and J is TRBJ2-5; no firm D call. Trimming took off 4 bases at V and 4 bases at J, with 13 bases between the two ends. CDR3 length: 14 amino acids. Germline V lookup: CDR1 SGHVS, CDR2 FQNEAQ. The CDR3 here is CASSSASSGETQYF. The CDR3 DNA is TGTGCCAGCAGCTCGGCCTCCTCCGGAGAGACCCAGTACTTC.

The CDR3 loop reads CASIHQGEQPQHF. The CDR3 nucleotides are TGTGCCAGTATACACCAGGGGGAACAGCCCCAGCATTTT. This rearrangement joins TRBV6-5 to TRBJ1-5, with 7 bases identical to TRBD1. Germline CDR1 MNHEY, CDR2 SVGAGI. The CDR3 covers 13 residues. After removal of 9 bases from V and 7 bases from J, the junction contained 9 bases not matched to a gene.

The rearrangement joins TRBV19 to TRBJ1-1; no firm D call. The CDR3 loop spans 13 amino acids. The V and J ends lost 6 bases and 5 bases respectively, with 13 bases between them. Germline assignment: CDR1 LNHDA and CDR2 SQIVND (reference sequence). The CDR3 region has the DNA TGTGCCAGTAGCCCGGACCGTAGAACTGAAGCTTTCTTT. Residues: CASSPDRRTEAFF.

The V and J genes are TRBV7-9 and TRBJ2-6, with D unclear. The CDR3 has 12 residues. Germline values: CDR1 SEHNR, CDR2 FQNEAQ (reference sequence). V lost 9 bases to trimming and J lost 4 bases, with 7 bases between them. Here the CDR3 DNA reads TGTGCCAGTTCCGAAGGGGCCAACGTCCTGACTTTC. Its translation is CASSEGANVLTF. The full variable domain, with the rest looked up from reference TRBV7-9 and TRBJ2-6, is DTGVSQNPRHKITKRGQNVTFRCDPISEHNRLYWYRQTLGQGPEFLTYFQNEAQLEKSRLLSDRFSAERPKGSFSTLEIQRTEQGDSAMYLCASSEGANVLTFGAGSRLTVL.

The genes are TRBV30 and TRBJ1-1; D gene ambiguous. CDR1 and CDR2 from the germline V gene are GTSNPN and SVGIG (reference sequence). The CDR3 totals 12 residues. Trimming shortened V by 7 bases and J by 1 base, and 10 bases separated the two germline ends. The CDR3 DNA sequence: TGTGCCTCGGAGGTGGGGAACACTGAAGCTTTCTTT. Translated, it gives CASEVGNTEAFF.

CDR3 DNA sequence: TGTGCCAGCAGCTTGGAACTAGCTGCTGGGGCCAACGTCCTGACTTTC. Translation: CASSLELAAGANVLTF. V is TRBV7-9 and J is TRBJ2-6, with a tentative D call TRBD2 (6 bases). The V end was cut by 3 bases, the J end by 2 bases, with 11 bases between. CDR1 is SEHNR and CDR2 is FQNEAQ in the germline V gene (reference sequence). The CDR3 runs to 16 residues.

The CDR3 is CASSLDSVGPLFF. CDR3 sequence (DNA): TGCGCCAGCAGCTTGGACAGTGTGGGGCCCCTGTTTTTT. The V call is TRBV5-1, the J call TRBJ1-4; perhaps TRBD1 as D (5 bases). The V gene's germline CDR1 is SGHRS and CDR2 YFSETQ. The germline V and J ends were trimmed by 0 bases and 14 bases, with 14 bases remaining between them. The CDR3 contains 13 residues.

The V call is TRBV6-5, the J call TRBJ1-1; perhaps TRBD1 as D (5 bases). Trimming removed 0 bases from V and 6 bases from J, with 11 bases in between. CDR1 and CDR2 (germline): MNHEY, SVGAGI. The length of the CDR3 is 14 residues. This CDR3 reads CASSYSLGVAEAFF. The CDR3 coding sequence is TGTGCCAGCAGTTACTCTTTAGGGGTTGCTGAAGCTTTCTTT.

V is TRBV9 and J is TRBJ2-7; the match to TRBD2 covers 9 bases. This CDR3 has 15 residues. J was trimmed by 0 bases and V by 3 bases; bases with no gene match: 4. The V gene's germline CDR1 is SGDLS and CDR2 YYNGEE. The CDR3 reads CASSATSGNSYEQYF. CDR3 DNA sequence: TGTGCCAGCAGCGCGACTAGCGGAAACTCCTACGAGCAGTACTTC.

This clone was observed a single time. The CDR3, as DNA: TGTGCCAGCAGCTTTGCGGGGGGAAGGGAGACCCAGTACTTC. Encoded protein: CASSFAGGRETQYF. The V and J genes are TRBV7-8 and TRBJ2-5, with TRBD2 matching 8 bases. This CDR3 has 14 amino acids. Germline trimming cut 3 bases from V and 5 bases from J; bases unmatched to any gene: 5. Germline V gene sequence: CDR1 SGHVS, CDR2 FQNEAQ.

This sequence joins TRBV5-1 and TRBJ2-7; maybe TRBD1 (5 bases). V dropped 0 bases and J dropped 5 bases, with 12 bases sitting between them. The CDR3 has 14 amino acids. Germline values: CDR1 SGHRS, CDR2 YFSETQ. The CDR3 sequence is CASSLAMGPDEQYF. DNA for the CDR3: TGCGCCAGCAGCTTGGCGATGGGGCCCGACGAGCAGTACTTC. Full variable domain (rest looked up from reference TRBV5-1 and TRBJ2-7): KAGVTQTPRYLIKTRGQQVTLSCSPISGHRSVSWYQQTPGQGLQFLFEYFSETQRNKGNFPGRFSGRQFSNSRSEMNVSTLELGDSALYLCASSLAMGPDEQYFGPGTRLTVT.

The CDR3 DNA sequence: TGTGCCAGCAGCGCAGAGGGAAATCAGCCCCAGCATTTT. This encodes CASSAEGNQPQHF. The chain couples TRBV2 to TRBJ1-5; D is uncertain. V was shortened by 6 bases and J by 4 bases, with 10 bases between the two germline ends. Germline values: CDR1 SNHLY, CDR2 FYNNEI. The CDR3 consists of 13 residues.

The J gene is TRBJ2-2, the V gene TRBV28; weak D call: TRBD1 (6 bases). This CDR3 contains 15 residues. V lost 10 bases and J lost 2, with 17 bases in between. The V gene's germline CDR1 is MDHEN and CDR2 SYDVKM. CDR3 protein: CATLSQGRNTGELFF. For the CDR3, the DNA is TGTGCCACCCTAAGCCAGGGGCGTAACACCGGGGAGCTGTTTTTT.

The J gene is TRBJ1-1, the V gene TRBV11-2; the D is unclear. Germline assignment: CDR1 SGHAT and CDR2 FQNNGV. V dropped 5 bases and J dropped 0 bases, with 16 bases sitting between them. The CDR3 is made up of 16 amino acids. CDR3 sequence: CASSLTLLSMNTEAFF. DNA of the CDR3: TGTGCCAGCAGCCTCACTCTTCTGTCCATGAACACTGAAGCTTTCTTT. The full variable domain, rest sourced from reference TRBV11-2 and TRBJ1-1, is EAGVAQSPRYKIIEKRQSVAFWCNPISGHATLYWYQQILGQGPKLLIQFQNNGVVDDSQLPKDRFSAERLKGVDSTLKIQPAKLEDSAVYLCASSLTLLSMNTEAFFGQGTRLTVV.

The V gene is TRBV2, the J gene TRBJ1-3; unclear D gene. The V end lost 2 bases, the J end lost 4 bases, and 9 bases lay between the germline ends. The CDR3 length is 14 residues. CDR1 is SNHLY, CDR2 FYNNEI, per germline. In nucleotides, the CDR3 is TGTGCCAGCAGTGAACCACGGGCAGGAAACACCATATATTTT. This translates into CASSEPRAGNTIYF. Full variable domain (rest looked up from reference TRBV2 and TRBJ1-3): EPEVTQTPSHQVTQMGQEVILRCVPISNHLYFYWYRQILGQKVEFLVSFYNNEISEKSEIFDDQFSVERPDGSNFTLKIRSTKLEDSAMYFCASSEPRAGNTIYFGEGSWLTVV.

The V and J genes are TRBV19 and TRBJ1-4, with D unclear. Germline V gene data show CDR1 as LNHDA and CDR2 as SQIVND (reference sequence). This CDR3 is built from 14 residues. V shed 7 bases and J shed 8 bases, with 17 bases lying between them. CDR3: CASTKSGGGEKLFF. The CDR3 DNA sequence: TGTGCCAGTACCAAGAGTGGAGGTGGGGAAAAACTGTTTTTT. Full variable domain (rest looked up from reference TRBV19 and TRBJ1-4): DGGITQSPKYLFRKEGQNVTLSCEQNLNHDAMYWYRQDPGQGLRLIYYSQIVNDFQKGDIAEGYSVSREKKESFPLTVTSAQKNPTAFYLCASTKSGGGEKLFFGSGTQLSVL.

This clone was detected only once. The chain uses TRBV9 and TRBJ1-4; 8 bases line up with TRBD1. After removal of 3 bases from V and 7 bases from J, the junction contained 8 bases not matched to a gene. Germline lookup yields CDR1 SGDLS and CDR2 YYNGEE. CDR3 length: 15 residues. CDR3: CASSGGQGVGEKLFF. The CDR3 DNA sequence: TGTGCCAGCAGCGGAGGACAGGGTGTTGGTGAAAAACTGTTTTTT. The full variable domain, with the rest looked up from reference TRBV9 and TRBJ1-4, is DSGVTQTPKHLITATGQRVTLRCSPRSGDLSVYWYQQSLDQGLQFLIQYYNGEERAKGNILERFSAQQFPDLHSELNLSSLELGDSALYFCASSGGQGVGEKLFFGSGTQLSVL.

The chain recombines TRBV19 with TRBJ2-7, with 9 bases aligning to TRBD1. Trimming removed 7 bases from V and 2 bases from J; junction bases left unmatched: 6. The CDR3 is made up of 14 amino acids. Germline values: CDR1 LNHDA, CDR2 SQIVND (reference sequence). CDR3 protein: CASNRQGGTYEQYF. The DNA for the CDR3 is TGTGCCAGTAACCGACAGGGGGGTACCTACGAGCAGTACTTC. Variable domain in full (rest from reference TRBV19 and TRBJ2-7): DGGITQSPKYLFRKEGQNVTLSCEQNLNHDAMYWYRQDPGQGLRLIYYSQIVNDFQKGDIAEGYSVSREKKESFPLTVTSAQKNPTAFYLCASNRQGGTYEQYFGPGTRLTVT.

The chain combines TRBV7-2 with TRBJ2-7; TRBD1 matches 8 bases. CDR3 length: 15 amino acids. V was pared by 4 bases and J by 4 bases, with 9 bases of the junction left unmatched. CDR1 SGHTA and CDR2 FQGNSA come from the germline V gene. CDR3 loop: CASSWRPGGQYEQYF. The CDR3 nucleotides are TGTGCCAGCAGCTGGCGGCCAGGGGGCCAGTACGAGCAGTACTTC.

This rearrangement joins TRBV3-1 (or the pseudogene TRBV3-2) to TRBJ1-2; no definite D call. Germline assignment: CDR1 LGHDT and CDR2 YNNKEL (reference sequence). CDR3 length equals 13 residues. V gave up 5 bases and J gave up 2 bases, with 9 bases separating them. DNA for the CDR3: TGTGCCAGCAGCTTTACAGAAAACTATGGCTACACCTTC. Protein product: CASSFTENYGYTF.

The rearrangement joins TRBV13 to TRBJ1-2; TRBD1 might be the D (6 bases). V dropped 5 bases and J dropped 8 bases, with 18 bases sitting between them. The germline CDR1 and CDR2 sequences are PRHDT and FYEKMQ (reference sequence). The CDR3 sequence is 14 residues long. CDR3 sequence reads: CASSNQQGQVGYTF. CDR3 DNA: TGTGCCAGCAGCAACCAACAGGGCCAGGTGGGCTACACCTTC.

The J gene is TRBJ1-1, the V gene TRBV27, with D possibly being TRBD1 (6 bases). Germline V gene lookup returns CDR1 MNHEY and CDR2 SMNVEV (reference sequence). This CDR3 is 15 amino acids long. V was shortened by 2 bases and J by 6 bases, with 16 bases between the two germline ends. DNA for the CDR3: TGTGCCAGCAGTTTAGGGGGCGACAGATCCCCTGAAGCTTTCTTT. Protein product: CASSLGGDRSPEAFF.